The 18 T cell receptor beta chains below were found in one sample sequenced in a study of T cell changes during pregnancy in multiple sclerosis. Data came from immunoSEQ multiplex PCR; TCRdb stores just in-frame clones and leaves some out. The sample lists 48,000 or so clones; about 90% were seen once. This sample comprised CD4+ T cells from peripheral blood mononuclear cells, obtained in the second trimester of pregnancy. All receptors come from a female donor with multiple sclerosis, enrolled in a pregnancy study.

This chain links TRBV2 with TRBJ2-2, with 7 bases lining up with TRBD1. J gave up 1 base and V 6 bases, and 5 bases lay outside the gene matches. Germline V gene lookup returns CDR1 SNHLY and CDR2 FYNNEI. The CDR3 sequence is 15 residues long. CDR3 amino acids: CASRRDRKNTGELFF. DNA for the CDR3: TGTGCCAGCAGACGGGACAGAAAGAACACCGGGGAGCTGTTTTTT.

V gene TRBV28 combines with J gene TRBJ1-5; tentatively, D is TRBD1 (6 bases). Trimming took 1 base from V and 2 from J, leaving 12 bases between them. Germline V gene data show CDR1 as MDHEN and CDR2 as SYDVKM. The CDR3 totals 16 residues. CDR3: CASSLLQGLGNQPQHF. Here the CDR3 DNA reads TGTGCCAGCAGTTTATTACAGGGTTTAGGCAATCAGCCCCAGCATTTT.

This clone is medium-sized within its sample. CDR3 in amino acids: CASSDDRFFNQPQHF. CDR3 coding DNA: TGTGCCAGCAGTGACGACAGGTTCTTCAATCAGCCCCAGCATTTT. The chain combines TRBV6-6 with TRBJ1-5; D is perhaps TRBD1 (6 bases). The V and J ends lost 5 bases and 3 bases respectively, with 14 bases between them. The CDR3 contains 15 residues. Per the germline V gene, CDR1 is MNHNY and CDR2 is SVGAGI (reference sequence).

V usage is TRBV27 and J usage is TRBJ2-1; TRBD2 matches at 11 bases. This CDR3 has 15 residues. From germline, CDR1 is MNHEY and CDR2 SMNVEV (reference sequence). The V gene end was trimmed by 5 bases and the J gene end by 8 bases; junction bases not matched to a gene: 8. CDR3 in amino acids: CASSPLSGRVHEQFF. For the CDR3, the DNA is TGTGCCAGCAGTCCACTTAGCGGGAGGGTACATGAGCAGTTCTTC.

CDR3 residues: CASSLFIGEQYF. The CDR3 DNA follows: TGTGCCAGCAGCTTATTTATCGGTGAGCAGTACTTC. The gene calls are TRBV7-8 and TRBJ2-7; D not certain. This CDR3 comprises 12 residues. Trimming stripped 2 bases from V and 7 bases from J, with 9 bases between. Germline V gene sequence: CDR1 SGHVS, CDR2 FQNEAQ.

The J gene is TRBJ1-5, the V gene TRBV4-2; tentatively, D is TRBD1 (6 bases). The CDR3 covers 16 residues. V was pared by 0 bases and J by 6 bases, with 15 bases between. CDR1 is LGHNA and CDR2 is YNFKEQ in the germline V gene. The CDR3 DNA sequence: TGTGCCAGCAGCCAAGACGTACAGGGAATAGGTCAGCCCCAGCATTTT. Its protein is CASSQDVQGIGQPQHF.

The chain has TRBV10-3 and TRBJ1-4, with D possibly matching TRBD1 (5 bases). Germline CDR1 ENHRY, CDR2 SYGVKD. The CDR3 sequence is 13 residues long. V was trimmed by 4 bases and J by 8 bases, leaving 11 bases between them. CDR3 protein: CAISGGVMEKLFF. CDR3 in DNA: TGTGCCATCAGTGGGGGGGTTATGGAAAAACTGTTTTTT.

The rearrangement uses TRBV30 and TRBJ2-7, with TRBD1 matching 9 bases. Germline loops: CDR1 GTSNPN, CDR2 SVGIG (reference sequence). The CDR3 has 19 amino acids. After removal of 5 bases from V and 0 bases from J, the junction contained 20 bases not matched to a gene. The CDR3 protein is CAWDTQVYTGGLFSYEQYF. In nucleotides, the CDR3 is TGTGCCTGGGACACTCAAGTGTACACAGGGGGCCTTTTCTCCTACGAGCAGTACTTC.

The chain couples TRBV7-9 to TRBJ2-7; TRBD2 aligns across 7 bases. The V gene end was trimmed by 1 base and the J gene end by 5 bases; junction bases not matched to a gene: 11. The CDR3 sequence is 16 residues long. CDR1 and CDR2 (germline): SEHNR, FQNEAQ (reference sequence). CDR3 sequence (DNA): TGTGCCAGCAGCTTAGGGGGCGTACTAGCGAGAGACGAGCAGTACTTC. It translates to CASSLGGVLARDEQYF. The whole variable domain, remainder taken from reference TRBV7-9 and TRBJ2-7, is DTGVSQNPRHKITKRGQNVTFRCDPISEHNRLYWYRQTLGQGPEFLTYFQNEAQLEKSRLLSDRFSAERPKGSFSTLEIQRTEQGDSAMYLCASSLGGVLARDEQYFGPGTRLTVT.

Note on this clone: One junction end disagrees with the germline gene, perhaps due to a read error. J is TRBJ1-2 and V is TRBV6-5; D is perhaps TRBD1 (6 bases). Germline values: CDR1 MNHEY, CDR2 SVGAGI. The length of the CDR3 is 11 residues. CDR3 in amino acids: CASTKKGDTLF. The CDR3 nucleotides are TGTGCCAGCACCAAAAAGGGGGACACCCTCTTC.

V and J are TRBV5-6 and TRBJ1-1, with a weak D call TRBD1 (6 bases). Trimming removed 2 bases from V and 5 bases from J, with 10 bases in between. This CDR3 comprises 13 residues. Germline CDR1 SGHDT, CDR2 YYEEEE. The CDR3: CASSFGGGTEAFF. The CDR3 nucleotides are TGTGCCAGCAGCTTTGGGGGCGGGACTGAAGCTTTCTTT.

The chain uses TRBV19 and TRBJ2-5; tentatively, D is TRBD2 (5 bases). The V gene's germline CDR1 is LNHDA and CDR2 SQIVND (reference sequence). This CDR3 is 12 amino acids long. V gave up 7 bases and J gave up 3 bases, with 9 bases separating them. The CDR3 region is CASTNGKETQYF. CDR3 coding DNA: TGTGCCAGTACGAACGGGAAAGAGACCCAGTACTTC.

DNA for the CDR3: TGTGCCAGCAGGTGGACTACTCTGAGCACAGATACGCAGTATTTT. Protein product: CASRWTTLSTDTQYF. The chain couples TRBV11-2 to TRBJ2-3; D perhaps matches TRBD2 (6 bases). In germline, CDR1 is SGHAT, CDR2 FQNNGV. CDR3 length equals 15 residues. V was clipped by 6 bases and J by 0 bases, with 13 bases between them.

The chain employs TRBV6-6 and TRBJ1-2; no clear D. The CDR3 has 13 residues. The germline V and J ends were trimmed by 4 bases and 4 bases, with 10 bases remaining between them. Germline V gives CDR1 MNHNY, CDR2 SVGAGI (reference sequence). Here the CDR3 DNA reads TGTGCCAGCAGTTCTCCGGGAGCCTATGGCTACACCTTC. Amino acid sequence: CASSSPGAYGYTF.

J is TRBJ2-6 and V is TRBV19, with 7 bases that match TRBD1. The CDR3 contains 18 residues. V shed 3 bases, J shed 2 bases, and the junction held 10 bases outside the gene matches. CDR1 and CDR2 (germline): LNHDA, SQIVND (reference sequence). The CDR3 DNA reads as TGTGCCAGTAGTATGGGGACAGTCCGCGACCCTGGGGCCAACGTCCTGACTTTC. It yields the protein CASSMGTVRDPGANVLTF.

The chain is built from TRBV19 and TRBJ1-5, with 9 positions matching TRBD1. Germline lookup yields CDR1 LNHDA and CDR2 SQIVND (reference sequence). V gave up 4 bases and J gave up 6 bases; unmatched junction bases: 7. The CDR3 runs 15 residues. The CDR3 DNA sequence: TGTGCCAGTAGTACTGGGACAGGGACGGGTCAGCCCCAGCATTTT. It codes for CASSTGTGTGQPQHF.

The chain carries TRBV6-5 and TRBJ1-1; possibly TRBD1 for D (5 bases). Germline values: CDR1 MNHEY, CDR2 SVGAGI. The V end was cut by 2 bases, the J end by 4 bases, with 14 bases between. CDR3 length equals 15 residues. CDR3 in amino acids: CASSYASGGVTEAFF. CDR3 DNA: TGTGCCAGCAGTTACGCTTCCGGGGGTGTCACTGAAGCTTTCTTT.

The chain employs TRBV6-4 and TRBJ2-2; the match to TRBD2 covers 10 bases. The V and J ends lost 5 bases and 0 bases, in that order; junction bases with no gene match: 3. CDR1 and CDR2 (germline): MRHNA, SNTAGT. The CDR3 is 16 amino acids. CDR3 in amino acids: CASSLLAGANTGELFF. As DNA, the CDR3 is TGTGCCAGCAGTCTTCTAGCGGGAGCGAACACCGGGGAGCTGTTTTTT.